This is a list of T cell receptor beta chains from one sample in a study of monozygotic twins with inflammatory bowel disease. TCRdb re-called the 5' RACE reads and gives one entry per CDR3 protein, without DNA. The sample holds over 150,000 distinct CDR3 sequences. Specimen: blood. The receptors come from a human donor with ulcerative colitis or Crohn's disease, or a healthy co-twin of an affected twin (not recorded which). Both conserved end residues are part of each CDR3. The order of the fields is V gene, J gene, CDR3 protein.

>TRBV12-3/TRBV12-4|TRBJ2-7
CASSDGYSYEQYF
>TRBV20-1|TRBJ1-1
CSARDAGTGWTTEAFF
>TRBV6-1|TRBJ2-6
CAIHPQSSGANVLTF
>TRBV5-1|TRBJ1-1
CASSQRGTGAEAFF
>TRBV25-1|TRBJ1-1
CASSEPGEGNTEAFF
>TRBV4-2|TRBJ1-1
CAGSAGNGVTEAFF
>TRBV6-1|TRBJ1-1
CASSPGWGNTEAFF
>TRBV6-5|TRBJ1-5
CASSYKGESNQPQHF
>TRBV5-4|TRBJ2-1
CASSLGAAGGYEQFF
>TRBV5-6|TRBJ2-1
CASSLGDTRFYNEQFF
>TRBV7-2|TRBJ2-2
CASSLVRVVPGELFF
>TRBV7-2|TRBJ2-7
CASSFPGPGYEQYF
>TRBV5-6|TRBJ2-7
CASSLAVGTSETYEQYF
>TRBV20-1|TRBJ2-1
CSARGPGGAYNEQFF
>TRBV7-9|TRBJ2-7
CASSLVYRGSYEQYF
>TRBV15|TRBJ2-1
CATSRAPAPGYNEQFF
>TRBV5-6|TRBJ1-5
CASSLGQDNQPQHF
>TRBV7-9|TRBJ2-5
CASSEGQGGLETQYF
>TRBV5-1|TRBJ2-1
CASSLQPGLLAGYNEQFF
>TRBV7-2|TRBJ2-7
CASSLASGGGLSYEQYF
>TRBV5-1|TRBJ2-5
CASSLTGSGETQYF
>TRBV5-6|TRBJ1-2
CGSSRDRGPYGYTF
>TRBV5-1|TRBJ2-1
CASSLDREGNEQFF
>TRBV15|TRBJ1-3
CATSSFLYQGAGNTIYF
>TRBV24-1|TRBJ2-1
CATSDGPRAEQFF
>TRBV5-1|TRBJ2-5
CASSPGQGTPFGETQYF
>TRBV9|TRBJ2-7
CASSVGGALSYEQYF
>TRBV28|TRBJ1-6
CASSLTTPGPPLHF
>TRBV16|TRBJ1-5
CASSQSGQPQHF
>TRBV15|TRBJ1-4
CATSRDGTVDEKLFF
>TRBV28|TRBJ2-2
CASSFPATGGSDTGELFF
>TRBV7-8|TRBJ2-5
CASSYRGAQETQYF
>TRBV2|TRBJ2-3
CASNWGQATDTQYF
>TRBV12-3/TRBV12-4|TRBJ2-7
CASSSRRPGTGLGEQYF
>TRBV6-5|TRBJ2-1
CASSYSNVGSYNEQFF
>TRBV11-3|TRBJ2-5
CASSSQDRGKTQYF
>TRBV20-1|TRBJ1-1
CSARDSRSTEAFF
>TRBV28|TRBJ2-6
CASSTRQFSGANVLTF
>TRBV10-3|TRBJ2-2
CAIKDFRGKNTGELFF
>TRBV29-1|TRBJ1-5
CSVRWDSDQPQHF
>TRBV18|TRBJ2-2
CASSQGLAGTNTGELFF
>TRBV7-3|TRBJ2-1
CASSLTWGAYNEQFF
>TRBV6-5|TRBJ2-7
CASSYRATPYEQYF
>TRBV5-6|TRBJ2-3
CASSFLAGGPPDTQYF
>TRBV28|TRBJ1-1
CASIPLAGNTEAFF
>TRBV6-5|TRBJ1-6
CASSYSSNSPLHF
>TRBV28|TRBJ2-5
CASSLEGSNQETQYF
>TRBV6-4|TRBJ2-3
CASSRTTGGGDTQYF
>TRBV5-5|TRBJ2-4
CASSLGAPDMQYF
>TRBV12-3/TRBV12-4|TRBJ2-3
CASSLDRVENVDTQYF
>TRBV7-3|TRBJ2-1
CASSFTGGASYNEQFF
>TRBV5-1|TRBJ2-5
CASSLERLGLAEETQYF
>TRBV20-1|TRBJ2-2
CSARTQGRGTGELFF